Each of the 8 T cell receptor beta chains below was sequenced from the same sample in a study of long-term antiretroviral therapy in people with HIV. At survey level, the immunoSEQ assay was run in its v3.0 version. Clones were read by immunoSEQ multiplex PCR, and TCRdb kept only the in-frame ones, dropping some. Among over 25,000 clones listed, approximately 88% were seen once. Specimen: unsorted PBMCs, collected about 2.7 years after starting antiretroviral therapy. The receptors derive from a man between 25 and 39 years old with HIV.

The J gene is TRBJ2-3, the V gene TRBV6-6; TRBD2 agrees at 11 bases. The CDR3 is 16 amino acids. V lost 7 bases to trimming and J lost 2 bases; unmatched junction nucleotides: 8. Germline V gene lookup returns CDR1 MNHNY and CDR2 SVGAGI (reference sequence). The CDR3 DNA follows: TGTGCCAGCACTCCGGCTAGCGGGGGGTTCACAGATACGCAGTATTTT. It is translated as CASTPASGGFTDTQYF.

The chain employs TRBV5-1 and TRBJ2-1; D is perhaps TRBD2 (5 bases). CDR1 is SGHRS, CDR2 YFSETQ, per germline. V was cut by 1 base and J by 8 bases, with 16 bases left in between. The CDR3 has 15 residues. The CDR3 loop is CASSLTNWESHEQFF. CDR3 nucleotide sequence: TGCGCCAGCAGCTTGACAAATTGGGAGTCGCATGAGCAGTTCTTC.

The J gene is TRBJ2-1, the V gene TRBV7-2; 10 nucleotides match TRBD2. The CDR3 has 17 amino acids. The germline CDR1 and CDR2 sequences are SGHTA and FQGNSA. J lost 2 bases, V lost 3 bases, and 7 bases had no gene match. The CDR3, as DNA: TGTGCCAGCAGCTTGGGGAGCGGGGGGGGAGCCTACAATGAGCAGTTCTTC. As protein: CASSLGSGGGAYNEQFF.

This clone has a handful of counts. This rearrangement joins TRBV7-6 to TRBJ2-5; 10 nucleotides agree with TRBD2. Germline V gene sequence: CDR1 SGHVS, CDR2 FNYEAQ. V gave up 4 bases and J gave up 4 bases; unmatched junction bases: 6. This CDR3 has 15 residues. CDR3 residues: CASSWSGGAPETQYF. DNA of the CDR3: TGTGCCAGCAGCTGGAGCGGGGGGGCCCCAGAGACCCAGTACTTC.

This clone was recorded once. CDR3 in amino acids: CASGTSPYYEQYF. DNA of the CDR3: TGTGCCAGCGGCACCAGCCCATACTACGAGCAGTACTTC. The chain combines TRBV2 with TRBJ2-7, with D unresolved. Per the germline V gene, CDR1 is SNHLY and CDR2 is FYNNEI. The V end lost 8 bases, the J end lost 3 bases, and 14 bases lay between the germline ends. The CDR3 sequence is 13 residues long.

The rearrangement links TRBV28 to TRBJ1-6; D not certain. Germline V gene lookup returns CDR1 MDHEN and CDR2 SYDVKM. The CDR3 is 15 amino acids. V lost 3 bases and J lost 4, with 10 bases in between. The CDR3 DNA is TGTGCCAGCAGTTTGTCGACGGGGTATAATTCACCCCTCCACTTT. Amino acid sequence: CASSLSTGYNSPLHF.

The V call is TRBV10-3, the J call TRBJ2-7; 10 nucleotides agree with TRBD1. This CDR3 has 19 residues. After removal of 4 bases from V and 4 bases from J, the junction contained 19 bases not matched to a gene. Germline values: CDR1 ENHRY, CDR2 SYGVKD. The chain's CDR3 is CAISGRQGAGTGVGYEQYF. The DNA of the CDR3 is TGTGCCATCAGTGGCCGACAGGGGGCTGGGACGGGAGTTGGATACGAGCAGTACTTC.

The rearrangement uses TRBV7-2 and TRBJ1-5, with TRBD1 matching 8 bases. With 6 bases clipped from V and 4 bases from J, the junction kept 17 bases outside the gene matches. Germline CDR1 is SGHTA and CDR2 is FQGNSA. The CDR3 runs 18 residues. DNA for the CDR3: TGTGCCAGCAGTTCCAACCAAGGGCAGGGGGCCTTTAATCAGCCCCAGCATTTT. As protein: CASSSNQGQGAFNQPQHF.